The clone carrying this T cell receptor beta chain was recorded at least ten times. These data originate in a study of Graves' ophthalmopathy and Graves' hyperthyroidism. Across the study: At the time of initial diagnosis and before any treatment, peripheral blood was collected.

Looked up from germline, CDR1 is SNHLY and CDR2 is FYNNEI. V shed 6 bases and J 5 bases; nucleotides not matched to a gene: 8. The CDR3 extends over 15 amino acids. Certain patients were not enrolled. These were patients with other autoimmune diseases, uncontrolled infections, pregnancy or lactation. Researchers took RNA transcripts and amplified TCR beta CDR3 regions from them. Second-round multiplex PCR followed a first-round RT-PCR using HTBI primers. A single record per CDR3 protein comes from TCRdb applying MiXCR to the multiplex PCR reads. The repertoire has approximately 700,000 distinct CDR3 sequences, over 40% of them found once; the top ten carry about 3.3%.

The V and J genes are TRBV2 and TRBJ2-5, with 11 bases identical to TRBD2. The sequenced material came from peripheral blood. This receptor was taken from an adult man with Graves' ophthalmopathy. As DNA, the CDR3 is TGTGCCAGCAGGACTCTAGCGGGGGGCGGTGAGACCCAGTACTTC. It is translated as CASRTLAGGGETQYF.